A single sample gave rise to the 27 T cell receptor beta chains below, sequenced in a study of blood T cell repertoires in COVID-19 (TCRdb year 2020). Libraries were constructed by the immunoSEQ multiplex PCR assay. TCRdb re-hosts the immuneACCESS table, in-frame sequences only. Its copies lack some clones; in the studies checked, an unresolved V gene accounts for under half of them, and the cause for the rest is not known. Across this sample there are a few hundred thousand clones, with approximately 90% seen only once. The top ten clonotypes cover about 9.4% of the sample. Material: PBMCs or T cells enriched from blood (not recorded which). The receptors come from a woman aged 18-29 years who had recovered from COVID-19.

The V gene is TRBV27, the J gene TRBJ1-1, with D possibly being TRBD1 (6 bases). The germline V gene has CDR1 MNHEY and CDR2 SMNVEV (reference sequence). The CDR3 runs to 15 residues. The germline V and J ends were trimmed by 5 bases and 4 bases, with 17 bases remaining between them. For the CDR3, the DNA is TGTGCCAGCAGTCTTTTCCCAGGGGTACTCACTGAAGCTTTCTTT. Translation gives CASSLFPGVLTEAFF.

The rearrangement uses TRBV29-1 and TRBJ1-2; TRBD1 matches 7 bases. V trimming: 0 bases; J trimming: 5 bases; junction bases outside the gene matches: 9. The CDR3 is made up of 15 amino acids. Germline CDR1 reads SQVTM; CDR2 reads ANQGSEA. The CDR3 coding sequence is TGCAGCGTTGAAGATCGGGGGACAGATGTTTATGGCTACACCTTC. Amino acids: CSVEDRGTDVYGYTF.

The V and J genes are TRBV7-3 and TRBJ1-1; D might be TRBD1 (6 bases). The CDR3 spans 13 residues. The ends were cut back, 5 bases at V and 9 bases at J, with 16 bases in the middle. Germline V gene data show CDR1 as SGHTA and CDR2 as FQGTGA. CDR3 residues: CASSDIATGQAFF. In nucleotides, the CDR3 is TGTGCCAGCAGCGATATCGCGACAGGCCAAGCTTTCTTT.

The CDR3: CASSPNRNTGELFF. CDR3 in DNA: TGTGCCAGCTCACCCAACAGGAACACCGGGGAGCTGTTTTTT. The rearrangement links TRBV18 to TRBJ2-2; D not certain. Germline V lookup: CDR1 KGHSH, CDR2 LQKENI. The CDR3 runs to 14 residues. V dropped 3 bases and J dropped 1 base, with 6 bases sitting between them.

The chain's CDR3 is CASSPRELETQYF. The CDR3 DNA is TGCGCCAGCAGCCCGCGGGAGCTGGAGACCCAGTACTTC. This chain connects TRBV5-1 to TRBJ2-5; TRBD2 agrees at 7 bases. Per the germline V gene, CDR1 is SGHRS and CDR2 is YFSETQ. The CDR3 covers 13 residues. The junction had 5 bases not matched to a gene; V was cut back by 4 bases and J by 5 bases.

The chain links TRBV28 to TRBJ1-2; 7 bases align to TRBD1. V was pared by 7 bases and J by 2 bases, with 10 bases of the junction left unmatched. Germline CDR1 MDHEN, CDR2 SYDVKM. CDR3 length: 15 residues. This CDR3 reads CASTRPGGGNYGYTF. CDR3 nucleotides: TGTGCCAGCACCCGGCCAGGGGGAGGAAACTATGGCTACACCTTC.

The rearrangement joins TRBV5-4 to TRBJ2-2, with D possibly being TRBD2 (6 bases). This CDR3 is 15 amino acids long. CDR1 is SGHNT and CDR2 is YYREEE in the germline V gene (reference sequence). V was shortened by 5 bases and J by 0 bases, with 11 bases between the two germline ends. The CDR3 reads CASRSGLSNTGELFF. The CDR3 DNA is TGTGCCAGCAGATCGGGACTCTCGAACACCGGGGAGCTGTTTTTT.

In this sample, this clone turned up a few times. The V gene is TRBV10-2, the J gene TRBJ2-7; TRBD1 matches at 8 bases. After removal of 3 bases from V and 9 bases from J, the junction contained 4 bases not matched to a gene. This CDR3 has 12 amino acids. Germline V gene data show CDR1 as WSHSY and CDR2 as SAAADI. CDR3 nucleotide sequence: TGCGCCAGCAGTGACGCAGGGGGCGCGCAGTACTTC. Residues: CASSDAGGAQYF.

This clone was picked up one time. The V call is TRBV2, the J call TRBJ1-4; TRBD1 is a possible D gene (5 bases). Germline CDR1 reads SNHLY; CDR2 reads FYNNEI. This CDR3 is built from 14 residues. V dropped 4 bases and J dropped 4 bases, with 10 bases sitting between them. The CDR3 here is CASSVDRYNEKLFF. DNA for the CDR3: TGTGCCAGCAGTGTAGACAGATATAATGAAAAACTGTTTTTT.

The rearrangement joins TRBV19 to TRBJ2-2, with D unresolved. Trimming stripped 5 bases from V and 3 bases from J, with 7 bases between. The length of the CDR3 is 13 residues. Germline V gene data show CDR1 as LNHDA and CDR2 as SQIVND (reference sequence). CDR3 nucleotide sequence: TGTGCCAGTAGTTTCCTAGACACCGGGGAGCTGTTTTTT. It yields the protein CASSFLDTGELFF.

The V call is TRBV3-1 (or the pseudogene TRBV3-2), the J call TRBJ2-1; 8 nucleotides line up with TRBD2. This CDR3 spans 16 amino acids. Germline CDR1 LGHDT, CDR2 YNNKEL (reference sequence). The V gene end was trimmed by 1 base and the J gene end by 8 bases; junction bases not matched to a gene: 10. The chain's CDR3 is CASSQAYSGILYEQFF. The CDR3 nucleotides are TGTGCCAGCAGCCAAGCTTATAGCGGGATCCTGTATGAGCAGTTCTTC.

The chain couples TRBV2 to TRBJ1-5, with 7 bases lining up with TRBD1. CDR3 length equals 15 residues. The V gene's germline CDR1 is SNHLY and CDR2 FYNNEI. J was trimmed by 6 bases and V by 6 bases; bases with no gene match: 11. CDR3: CASSARQTGIQPQHF. DNA for the CDR3: TGTGCCAGCAGCGCGCGGCAGACAGGGATTCAGCCCCAGCATTTT.

The chain employs TRBV4-1 and TRBJ2-3, with 10 positions matching TRBD1. Germline trimming cut 1 base from V and 1 base from J; bases unmatched to any gene: 2. The germline CDR1 and CDR2 sequences are MGHRA and YSYEKL. The CDR3 contains 16 residues. CDR3 in DNA: TGCGCCAGCAGCCAAGTTGGACAGGGGGGCACAGATACGCAGTATTTT. Protein: CASSQVGQGGTDTQYF.

The CDR3 here is CASLYRATKGADEAFF. For the CDR3, the DNA is TGTGCCAGCTTATACAGGGCAACCAAGGGCGCTGATGAAGCTTTCTTT. The V gene is TRBV6-4, the J gene TRBJ1-1; perhaps TRBD1 as D (6 bases). CDR1 is MRHNA and CDR2 is SNTAGT in the germline V gene. This CDR3 is built from 16 residues. Trimming removed 8 bases at V and 7 bases at J, with 26 bases between.

This clone was detected once. The chain carries TRBV3-1 (or the pseudogene TRBV3-2) and TRBJ2-5; 11 nucleotides match TRBD2. CDR3 length: 15 amino acids. The germline V gene encodes CDR1 LGHDT and CDR2 YNNKEL (reference sequence). The V and J ends lost 2 bases and 5 bases, in that order; junction bases with no gene match: 4. CDR3: CASSQIAGGYETQYF. The CDR3 bases are TGTGCCAGCAGCCAAATAGCGGGGGGGTATGAGACCCAGTACTTC.

The V and J genes are TRBV5-4 and TRBJ2-2; the D is unclear. V was cut by 3 bases and J by 5 bases, with 5 bases left in between. Germline-derived CDR1 and CDR2 are SGHNT and YYREEE (reference sequence). The CDR3 totals 12 residues. CDR3 DNA sequence: TGTGCCAGCAGCTCCTCTACCGGGGAGCTGTTTTTT. Protein: CASSSSTGELFF.

In DNA, the CDR3 is TGTGCCAGTAGGCCGGGACAGGGATATAACTATGGCTACACCTTC. Protein product: CASRPGQGYNYGYTF. The chain has TRBV19 and TRBJ1-2; 9 nucleotides match TRBD1. The CDR3 totals 15 residues. Germline CDR1 is LNHDA and CDR2 is SQIVND (reference sequence). The junction had 6 bases not matched to a gene; V was cut back by 6 bases and J by 1 base.

Of note for this clone: Distinct nucleotide sequences in the sample also encode this CDR3. The CDR3 reads CASSQDPAANYGYTF. The CDR3 nucleotides are TGCGCCAGCAGCCAAGATCCCGCGGCTAACTATGGCTACACCTTC. The V and J genes are TRBV4-1 and TRBJ1-2, with D uncertain. Trimming removed 0 bases from V and 0 bases from J, with 8 bases in between. This CDR3 has 15 amino acids. Germline V CDR1 and CDR2: MGHRA, YSYEKL.

This clone was counted a few times. The rearrangement links TRBV28 to TRBJ2-3; 10 nucleotides align to TRBD2. Germline CDR1 MDHEN, CDR2 SYDVKM. V was clipped by 4 bases and J by 4 bases; unmatched bases: 8. The CDR3 has 16 residues. CDR3 loop: CASSSYTSGTADTQYF. The CDR3 bases are TGTGCCAGCAGTTCGTATACTAGCGGGACAGCAGATACGCAGTATTTT.

The rearrangement links TRBV5-6 to TRBJ2-7; D is possibly TRBD2 (6 bases). The CDR3 is 14 amino acids. Germline V CDR1 and CDR2: SGHDT, YYEEEE. V gave up 3 bases and J gave up 2 bases, with 12 bases separating them. In DNA form, the CDR3 reads TGTGCCAGCAGCTCATTAGCGGAAACCTACGAGCAGTACTTC. Translating it yields CASSSLAETYEQYF. Combining the CDR3 with reference TRBV5-6 and TRBJ2-7 gives the whole variable domain DAGVTQSPTHLIKTRGQQVTLRCSPKSGHDTVSWYQQALGQGPQFIFQYYEEEERQRGNFPDRFSGHQFPNYSSELNVNALLLGDSALYLCASSSLAETYEQYFGPGTRLTVT.

The chain links TRBV7-9 to TRBJ1-1; D unclear. This CDR3 is 14 amino acids long. V was trimmed by 1 base and J by 0 bases, leaving 6 bases between them. Germline V gene sequence: CDR1 SEHNR, CDR2 FQNEAQ (reference sequence). CDR3 residues: CASSLERVNTEAFF. The CDR3 nucleotides are TGTGCCAGCAGCTTAGAGAGGGTGAACACTGAAGCTTTCTTT. Drawing the rest from reference TRBV7-9 and TRBJ1-1, the complete variable domain is DTGVSQNPRHKITKRGQNVTFRCDPISEHNRLYWYRQTLGQGPEFLTYFQNEAQLEKSRLLSDRFSAERPKGSFSTLEIQRTEQGDSAMYLCASSLERVNTEAFFGQGTRLTVV.

This rearrangement joins TRBV23-1 to TRBJ2-7; 7 nucleotides align to TRBD1. TRBV23-1 is recorded as an ORF, its role being uncertain. The CDR3 has 14 amino acids. With 4 bases clipped from V and 0 bases from J, the junction kept 3 bases outside the gene matches. CDR3 loop: CASSLWTGSYEQYF. Written as DNA, the CDR3 is TGCGCCAGCAGTCTATGGACAGGCTCCTACGAGCAGTACTTC.

The chain carries TRBV7-8 and TRBJ1-4; the D gene is possibly TRBD1 (5 bases). The CDR3 has 14 amino acids. Germline CDR1 is SGHVS and CDR2 is FQNEAQ. The V end lost 3 bases, the J end lost 7 bases, and 12 bases lay between the germline ends. The CDR3 DNA sequence: TGTGCCAGCAGCTTCGGGACGGAGGGTGAAAAACTGTTTTTT. Translating gives CASSFGTEGEKLFF.

V and J are TRBV19 and TRBJ1-2; D remains unclear. The V gene lost 5 bases and the J gene lost 0 bases, with 10 bases spanning the gap. CDR1 is LNHDA and CDR2 is SQIVND in the germline V gene (reference sequence). The CDR3 totals 14 residues. The CDR3 reads CASSPGRANYGYTF. The DNA of the CDR3 is TGTGCCAGTAGTCCTGGGAGAGCTAACTATGGCTACACCTTC.

V and J are TRBV19 and TRBJ1-1, with D possibly matching TRBD1 (5 bases). This CDR3 has 13 residues. Trimming left V 3 bases short and J 5 bases short, with 10 bases between. Germline values: CDR1 LNHDA, CDR2 SQIVND (reference sequence). In DNA form, the CDR3 reads TGTGCCAGTAGTATGAGGGGAGGGACTGAAGCTTTCTTT. Translation gives CASSMRGGTEAFF.

The CDR3 DNA reads TGCGCCAGCAGTGAAACAGGGCTCGATGGCTACACCTTC. Translated, it gives CASSETGLDGYTF. The chain recombines TRBV10-1 with TRBJ1-2; possibly TRBD1 for D (6 bases). Germline V CDR1 and CDR2: WNHNN, SYGVQD (reference sequence). The CDR3 spans 13 residues. Trimming shortened V by 3 bases and J by 6 bases, and 11 bases separated the two germline ends.

The rearrangement joins TRBV19 to TRBJ1-1; D is ambiguous. Trimming stripped 3 bases from V and 5 bases from J, with 13 bases between. Germline assignment: CDR1 LNHDA and CDR2 SQIVND (reference sequence). The CDR3 is 14 residues long. The CDR3 DNA is TGTGCCAGTAGTATCACCCGGGTTGGAACTGAAGCTTTCTTT. The encoded protein is CASSITRVGTEAFF.